The 12 T cell receptor beta chains reported below all come from one sample, sequenced in a study of T-cell reconstitution after alpha-beta-depleted transplantation in children. It was with unique molecular identifiers that the TCRbeta library was prepared. TCRdb ran MiXCR on the PCR reads and lists one entry per CDR3 protein. This table holds 200,000 to 250,000 distinct CDR3 sequences, more than 20% found once. This specimen consisted of PBMCs, mostly from graft donor cells, obtained 360 days after TCRalphabeta/CD19-depleted stem cell transplant. Receptors originate from a female patient between 2 and 10 years old who had a stem cell transplant for congenital amegakaryocytic thrombocytopenia, so the T cells may come from the graft donor.

This clonotype was seen many times. The genes are TRBV5-1 and TRBJ1-1; D gene unclear. Trimming stripped 0 bases from V and 1 base from J, with 7 bases between. Germline CDR1 SGHRS, CDR2 YFSETQ. There are 14 residues in the CDR3. Here the CDR3 reads CASSLAGKNTEAFF. The CDR3 DNA reads TGCGCCAGCAGCTTGGCCGGAAAGAACACTGAAGCTTTCTTT.

The CDR3 loop reads CASSQVGLPLSYNEQFF. CDR3 nucleotide sequence: TGTGCCAGCAGCCAAGTGGGTTTACCCCTCTCCTACAATGAGCAGTTCTTC. The chain recombines TRBV4-2 with TRBJ2-1; D uncertain. This CDR3 contains 17 residues. Germline V gene sequence: CDR1 LGHNA, CDR2 YNFKEQ. V was trimmed by 1 base and J by 0 bases, leaving 13 bases between them.

This clonotype was recorded a few times. The V gene is TRBV28, the J gene TRBJ1-5; no clear D. V dropped 10 bases and J dropped 0 bases, with 13 bases sitting between them. Per the germline V gene, CDR1 is MDHEN and CDR2 is SYDVKM. This CDR3 region has 14 residues. The CDR3 spells CAISRLHSNQPQHF. The CDR3 bases are TGTGCCATCTCCAGACTTCATAGCAATCAGCCCCAGCATTTT.

This clonotype was detected only a few times. The V call is TRBV24-1, the J call TRBJ2-6, with D possibly being TRBD2 (5 bases). Germline V CDR1 and CDR2: KGHDR, SFDVKD. V gave up 5 bases and J gave up 11 bases, with 9 bases separating them. The CDR3 contains 12 residues. CDR3 DNA: TGTGCCACCAGTGGGCAGGAGGACGTCCTGACTTTC. This gives the protein CATSGQEDVLTF.

This clonotype was seen only a few times. V gene TRBV5-1 combines with J gene TRBJ2-7; 8 positions agree with TRBD1. The CDR3 has 13 residues. V trimming: 2 bases; J trimming: 5 bases; junction bases outside the gene matches: 3. Germline V gives CDR1 SGHRS, CDR2 YFSETQ. The DNA of the CDR3 is TGCGCCAGCAGCTTCGAACAGGGGGACGAGCAGTACTTC. Translated, it gives CASSFEQGDEQYF.

The rearrangement joins TRBV7-2 to TRBJ2-1; TRBD2 is a possible D gene (5 bases). The CDR3 is 14 amino acids. With 3 bases removed from V and 9 bases from J, the gap between germline ends came to 15 bases. Germline CDR1 and CDR2: SGHTA and FQGNSA. The CDR3 loop is CASSLGSAGGEQFF. As DNA, the CDR3 is TGTGCCAGCAGCTTGGGGAGCGCCGGCGGTGAGCAGTTCTTC.

V gene TRBV2 combines with J gene TRBJ2-1, with D hard to call. The CDR3 has 11 residues. Germline V gives CDR1 SNHLY, CDR2 FYNNEI. V was shortened by 6 bases and J by 9 bases, with 9 bases between the two germline ends. DNA of the CDR3: TGTGCCAGCAGGAAACCCAGTGAGCAGTTCTTC. Its protein is CASRKPSEQFF.

The chain carries TRBV27 and TRBJ1-2, with D maybe TRBD1 (5 bases). With 3 bases removed from V and 3 bases from J, the gap between germline ends came to 20 bases. CDR1 is MNHEY, CDR2 SMNVEV, per germline (reference sequence). The CDR3 consists of 17 residues. The CDR3 here is CASSFLWRGDGHYGYTF. CDR3 nucleotide sequence: TGTGCCAGCAGTTTCCTCTGGCGGGGGGACGGACACTATGGCTACACCTTC.

This clonotype was detected only a few times. This chain uses TRBV6-9 with TRBJ2-5; 9 bases agree with TRBD2. The CDR3 covers 16 residues. CDR1 is MNHGY, CDR2 SVAAGI, per germline. V shed 0 bases and J 5 bases; nucleotides not matched to a gene: 7. CDR3 nucleotide sequence: TGTGCCAGCAGTTATTCATTCGCTGCGGGGGGGGAGACCCAGTACTTC. Protein product: CASSYSFAAGGETQYF.

On this clonotype itself: Compared with germline, one end of the junction differs, possibly owing to a read error. The chain combines TRBV20-1 with TRBJ2-3, with 8 bases identical to TRBD2. The CDR3 loop spans 15 amino acids. From germline, CDR1 is DFQATT and CDR2 SNEGSKA (reference sequence). In DNA form, the CDR3 reads TGCAGTGCCCAGCCGGGACTAGTCATCACATATACGCAGTATTTT. This translates into CSAQPGLVITYTQYF.

This clonotype was recorded at least ten times. The chain has TRBV5-1 and TRBJ2-3; D is ambiguous. CDR1 and CDR2 from the germline V gene are SGHRS and YFSETQ. V was trimmed by 4 bases and J by 0 bases, leaving 12 bases between them. This CDR3 is built from 15 residues. CDR3 amino acids: CASSLAPPSTDTQYF. The CDR3 DNA follows: TGCGCCAGCAGCCTGGCTCCGCCTAGCACAGATACGCAGTATTTT.

V and J are TRBV4-1 and TRBJ1-1; a weak D match, TRBD1 (6 bases). The CDR3 has 18 amino acids. Trimming cost V 2 bases and J 0 bases, with 19 bases left between them. Germline CDR1 is MGHRA and CDR2 is YSYEKL. Here the CDR3 reads CASSQRTDTGPVNTEAFF. The CDR3, as DNA: TGCGCCAGCAGCCAACGTACCGATACAGGGCCGGTGAACACTGAAGCTTTCTTT.